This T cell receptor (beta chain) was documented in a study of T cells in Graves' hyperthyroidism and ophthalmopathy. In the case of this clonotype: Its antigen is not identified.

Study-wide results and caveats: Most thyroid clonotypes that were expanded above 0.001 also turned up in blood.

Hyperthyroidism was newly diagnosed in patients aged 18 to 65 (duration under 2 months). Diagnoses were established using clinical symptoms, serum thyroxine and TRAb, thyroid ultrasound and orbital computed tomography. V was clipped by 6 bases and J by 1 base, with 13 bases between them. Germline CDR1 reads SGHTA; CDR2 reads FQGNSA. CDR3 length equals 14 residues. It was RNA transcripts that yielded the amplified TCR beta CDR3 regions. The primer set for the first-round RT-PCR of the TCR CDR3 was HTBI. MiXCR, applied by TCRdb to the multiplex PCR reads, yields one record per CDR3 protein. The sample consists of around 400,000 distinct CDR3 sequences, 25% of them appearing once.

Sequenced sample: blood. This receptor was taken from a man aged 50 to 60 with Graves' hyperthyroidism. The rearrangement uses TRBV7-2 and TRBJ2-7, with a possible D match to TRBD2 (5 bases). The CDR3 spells CASRNPEGSYEQYF. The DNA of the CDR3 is TGTGCCAGCAGAAACCCAGAGGGTTCCTACGAGCAGTACTTC.